This T cell receptor beta chain was sequenced during a study of monozygotic twins with inflammatory bowel disease. To note about this clonotype: Its specificity is unknown.

Collection of an approximately 2.5 ml blood sample took place per donor. The germline V gene encodes CDR1 MNHEY and CDR2 SMNVEV (reference sequence). The CDR3 is 13 residues long. Every TCR library consumed roughly 3,500 ng of total RNA. TCRdb re-called the 5' RACE reads and gives one entry per CDR3 protein, without DNA. The sample data list 400,000 to 500,000 distinct CDR3 sequences. Findings and limits, study-wide: The inverse Simpson measure of TCRbeta diversity was lower in IBD patients than in healthy co-twins.

This receptor was obtained from a human donor with ulcerative colitis or Crohn's disease, or a healthy co-twin of an affected twin (not recorded which). The J gene is TRBJ2-1, the V gene TRBV27; TCRdb designates TRBD2, a call that cannot be tested without DNA. Sequenced material: blood. CDR3 region: CASSSQRPFEQFF.